Here is one TCR beta chain with its context. Its antigen is unknown. Nothing much larger sits one base from this clone, and base qualities are not available. The immunoSEQ Assay was used to sequence TCRbeta CDR3 regions. After extraction, genomic DNA underwent amplification by bias-controlled multiplex PCR, followed by high-throughput sequencing. Per the source publication's procedure: Collapsing and filtering of sequences were performed to quantify the absolute abundance of each unique TCRbeta CDR3 region. T cell fraction was estimated by normalizing TCRbeta template counts to usable DNA, with usable DNA measured through amplification of reference genes found in all nucleated cells. Repertoire TCRs were annotated as SARS-CoV-2-specific by exact matching of V gene, CDR3 amino acid sequence and J gene to a known reactive TCR set. The reference SARS-CoV-2 TCR set was derived from MIRA and filtered for enrichment in COVID-19-positive ImmuneCODE repertoires, a step that removed public or cross-reactive TCRs. Based on the MIRA antigens, annotated TCRs were further analysed at the level of specific ORF or position within ORF. Depth was the summed frequency of annotated unique rearrangements, while breadth was defined as annotated unique rearrangements over total unique productive rearrangements. Group comparisons of TCR breadth used two-sided Wilcoxon rank-sum tests. TCRdb carries this immuneACCESS record with in-frame sequences only. Its versions omit some clonotypes, under half of them owing to an unresolved V gene in the studies checked, with the rest unexplained. D and trimming come from the DNA, and the V and J calls and clone size come from that table. The sample table shows a few hundred thousand clones, and roughly 88% are seen once. The ten largest clones represent under 4.5% of the sample.

This sample was taken from a study of Ad26.COV2.S vaccination and SARS-CoV-2 variants (dated by TCRdb to about 2021). With respect to the entire study: Donors in the vaccine arm were drawn from COV1001, a phase I-IIa trial of Ad26.COV2.S in healthy adults that was multicentre, randomized, double-blind and placebo-controlled. Sequencing of the TCRbeta repertoire served to evaluate the specificity and breadth of SARS-CoV-2-reactive T cell receptors following Ad26.COV2.S vaccination. A total of some 30 samples were included in the TCR-sequenced set, comprising about 20 Ad26.COV2.S vaccine recipients, 5 placebo recipients and 8 SARS-CoV-2 convalescent individuals. Dosing of Ad26.COV2.S was intramuscular, at either 5x10^10 or 1x10^11 viral particles, delivered as one shot or as two shots spaced 56 days apart. Blinding of investigators to trial group allocation was maintained during experiments and outcome assessment. Trial participants were randomized into five groups of five: low-dose or high-dose Ad26.COV2.S given once or twice, or placebo on both occasions. Points the paper makes about the study in general: The study was not powered for comparison of responses between vaccine doses or regimens. After vaccination, substantial breadth of spike-specific CD8+ and CD4+ T cell responses was reported. Compared with placebo recipients, Ad26.COV2.S recipients showed higher spike-specific TCR breadth (P = 0.0014). Comparable non-spike TCR breadth was observed between vaccine and placebo recipients, consistent with only spike being contained in the vaccine. The authors noted that total T cell responses may have been underestimated by the TCR breadth and depth analyses.

Taken with the paper, the label for treatment or condition translates to: 15 to 20 received Ad26.COV2.S at low or high dose, single or two shots; 5 received placebo; per-sample allocation not given. Repertoires of vaccine and placebo recipients were sequenced from samples collected on day 63 after the first injection. Cohort 1b enrolled about 25 adults aged 18-55 years at a single site in Boston, USA, between 29 July and 7 August 2020. Ad26.COV2.S consisted of a replication-incompetent adenovirus type 26 vector by which a prefusion-stabilized SARS-CoV-2 spike protein from the original Wuhan strain was expressed. CDR1 is given as GTSNPN and CDR2 as SVGIG, both from the germline V gene (reference sequence). The CDR3 starts with the cysteine, ends with the phenylalanine, and has 14 residues. Only the CDR3 DNA is retained, 42 bases long and in frame from the first base. Between the V and J ends, shortened by 3 bases and 2 bases respectively, the junction contains 13 bases.

The chain joins TRBV30 to TRBJ1-2, with no confident D gene call. This clonotype was sampled from a person between 18 and 65 years old who received the Ad26.COV2.S COVID-19 vaccine or a placebo. Sequenced material: peripheral blood, taken in a trial of Ad26.COV2.S vaccine versus placebo. The bases are TGTGCCTGGAGGAGACAAGGGCCGAACTATGGCTACACCTTC. This codes for CAWRRQGPNYGYTF.